The 19 T cell receptor beta chains listed next were all sequenced from one sample in a study of shared clonotypes between healthy human individuals. TCRdb keeps only in-frame clones here, not all; method: immunoSEQ multiplex PCR. The sample includes over 2 million clones, 95% of them seen just once. The source material was naive CD4+ T cells sorted from blood. Subset described: CD45RA+ positively selected. These receptors all stem from a man younger than 35 in good health.

This chain uses TRBV30 with TRBJ1-4; D unclear. CDR1 and CDR2 from the germline V gene are GTSNPN and SVGIG (reference sequence). The CDR3 covers 13 residues. Trimming pared 6 bases from V and 5 bases from J, leaving 13 bases between. CDR3 loop: CACQNRQNEKLFF. The CDR3 nucleotides are TGTGCCTGCCAGAACAGACAAAATGAAAAACTGTTTTTT.

The CDR3 loop is CASSLWGSEAFF. The CDR3 region has the DNA TGTGCCAGCAGTTTATGGGGTTCTGAAGCTTTCTTT. The rearrangement links TRBV28 to TRBJ1-1; no clear D. The V and J ends lost 0 bases and 6 bases respectively, with 5 bases between them. This CDR3 has 12 residues. The V gene's germline CDR1 is MDHEN and CDR2 SYDVKM.

The chain uses TRBV27 and TRBJ1-2, with 8 positions matching TRBD1. Germline loops: CDR1 MNHEY, CDR2 SMNVEV (reference sequence). There are 15 residues in the CDR3. Germline trimming cut 5 bases from V and 6 bases from J; bases unmatched to any gene: 11. The CDR3 reads CASSPRGRVYDGYTF. CDR3 DNA sequence: TGTGCCAGCAGTCCCAGGGGGCGCGTTTACGATGGCTACACCTTC.

The rearrangement uses TRBV4-1 and TRBJ2-4; D is possibly TRBD2 (5 bases). Germline V gene lookup returns CDR1 MGHRA and CDR2 YSYEKL. CDR3 size: 17 residues. Deletions cut 0 bases from V and 3 bases from J, with 15 bases between. The CDR3 protein is CASSQDPSGESKNIQYF. CDR3 nucleotide sequence: TGCGCCAGCAGCCAAGATCCCAGTGGGGAGAGCAAAAACATTCAGTACTTC.

This chain uses TRBV5-1 with TRBJ2-3; 10 bases line up with TRBD1. The J segment lost 0 bases and the V segment lost 5 bases, leaving 3 bases of the junction unmatched. CDR3 length equals 15 residues. Germline assignment: CDR1 SGHRS and CDR2 YFSETQ. The CDR3 nucleotides read TGCGCCAGCAGTACGGGACAGGGGAGCACAGATACGCAGTATTTT. This gives the protein CASSTGQGSTDTQYF.

This clone came up once. This chain joins TRBV4-3 and TRBJ2-1, with 7 bases fitting TRBD2. Germline trimming cut 4 bases from V and 3 bases from J; bases unmatched to any gene: 9. Germline assignment: CDR1 LGHNA and CDR2 YSLEER. The CDR3 loop spans 16 amino acids. CDR3 region: CASSRLGSGYYNEQFF. The DNA of the CDR3 is TGCGCCAGCAGCCGCCTGGGTAGCGGGTACTACAATGAGCAGTTCTTC.

The chain carries TRBV6-9 and TRBJ2-4; D is perhaps TRBD1 (5 bases). Germline V gene sequence: CDR1 MNHGY, CDR2 SVAAGI. The CDR3 is made up of 17 amino acids. V was shortened by 4 bases and J by 3 bases, with 19 bases between the two germline ends. As DNA, the CDR3 is TGTGCCAGCAGTTGCCAACGTGGGGAAAGGGGCAAAAACATTCAGTACTTC. Protein: CASSCQRGERGKNIQYF.

V and J are TRBV9 and TRBJ1-1; D is unclear. Germline loops: CDR1 SGDLS, CDR2 YYNGEE. With 0 bases removed from V and 0 bases from J, the gap between germline ends came to 9 bases. The CDR3 consists of 15 residues. The CDR3 DNA follows: TGTGCCAGCAGCGTAGTAGACGACATGAACACTGAAGCTTTCTTT. As protein: CASSVVDDMNTEAFF.

The chain employs TRBV7-9 and TRBJ1-2; TRBD1 agrees at 7 bases. The CDR3 totals 13 residues. The J segment lost 7 bases and the V segment lost 2 bases, leaving 4 bases of the junction unmatched. Germline V gene sequence: CDR1 SEHNR, CDR2 FQNEAQ (reference sequence). CDR3 amino acids: CASSLMAGGGYTF. Written as DNA, the CDR3 is TGTGCCAGCAGCTTAATGGCAGGGGGTGGCTACACCTTC.

The rearrangement uses TRBV28 and TRBJ1-5, with D maybe TRBD1 (5 bases). The CDR3 is 14 residues long. V was trimmed by 7 bases and J by 5 bases, leaving 15 bases between them. CDR1 is MDHEN, CDR2 SYDVKM, per germline. In nucleotides, the CDR3 is TGTGCCAGCAAAGTTGTGAGGGGCGATCAGCCCCAGCATTTT. Translating it yields CASKVVRGDQPQHF.

This chain uses TRBV13 with TRBJ2-6, with TRBD2 matching 7 bases. There are 19 residues in the CDR3. Germline loops: CDR1 PRHDT, CDR2 FYEKMQ (reference sequence). With 0 bases clipped from V and 0 bases from J, the junction kept 8 bases outside the gene matches. CDR3 protein: CASSLGRGLLSSGANVLTF. In nucleotides, the CDR3 is TGTGCCAGCAGCTTAGGCCGGGGACTACTAAGCTCTGGGGCCAACGTCCTGACTTTC.

Only one count was recorded for this clone. This chain uses TRBV9 with TRBJ2-7, with no clear D. CDR3 length: 14 residues. Germline CDR1 reads SGDLS; CDR2 reads YYNGEE. V was clipped by 3 bases and J by 3 bases, with 13 bases between them. CDR3 loop: CASSALVTGYEQYF. CDR3 in DNA: TGTGCCAGCAGCGCTCTTGTGACGGGCTACGAGCAGTACTTC.

The V gene is TRBV18, the J gene TRBJ1-5; 7 bases are shared with TRBD1. Germline V gene sequence: CDR1 KGHSH, CDR2 LQKENI. V lost 2 bases, J lost 2 bases, and 6 bases stayed unmatched. This CDR3 has 16 residues. CDR3 nucleotides: TGTGCCAGCTCACCATCGACAGGGTTTGGCAATCAGCCCCAGCATTTT. Translated: CASSPSTGFGNQPQHF.

The chain combines TRBV10-1 with TRBJ2-1, with D perhaps given as TRBD1 or TRBD2 (5 bases each). V gave up 7 bases and J gave up 4 bases, with 23 bases separating them. The V gene's germline CDR1 is WNHNN and CDR2 SYGVQD (reference sequence). This CDR3 has 17 residues. The CDR3 DNA sequence: TGCGCCAGCACCCACTGGGGGATTGGGCAGTATTACAATGAGCAGTTCTTC. This sequence encodes CASTHWGIGQYYNEQFF.

CDR3 protein: CASSLLTGGTGNTIYF. The CDR3 coding sequence is TGTGCCAGCAGTTTATTGACAGGGGGCACAGGAAACACCATATATTTT. The chain links TRBV28 to TRBJ1-3; 10 nucleotides agree with TRBD1. The germline gives CDR1 MDHEN, CDR2 SYDVKM. The CDR3 extends over 16 amino acids. Trimming took 1 base from V and 4 from J; bases not matched to a gene: 4.

CDR3 in DNA: TGCGCCAGCAGCTTGGAGTCCAGAGAATACGAGCAGTACTTC. The encoded protein is CASSLESREYEQYF. The chain is built from TRBV5-1 and TRBJ2-7; D is unclear. The CDR3 has 14 residues. V was cut by 0 bases and J by 4 bases, with 11 bases left in between. CDR1 and CDR2 from the germline V gene are SGHRS and YFSETQ.

V usage is TRBV30 and J usage is TRBJ1-1; D not resolved. V lost 2 bases and J lost 1, with 11 bases in between. CDR1 is GTSNPN, CDR2 SVGIG, per germline (reference sequence). This CDR3 is built from 14 residues. The DNA of the CDR3 is TGTGCCTGGAGTCGAAATCTAGAGAACACTGAAGCTTTCTTT. Its protein product is CAWSRNLENTEAFF.

This chain links TRBV29-1 with TRBJ2-2; no clear D gene. There are 13 residues in the CDR3. V lost 6 bases, J lost 2 bases, and 10 bases lay in between. Per germline, CDR1 SQVTM and CDR2 ANQGSEA. CDR3 DNA sequence: TGCAGCGTGAGACCCATTAACACCGGGGAGCTGTTTTTT. Encoded protein: CSVRPINTGELFF.

CDR3 coding DNA: TGCGCCAGCAGCTCTAACGACGGAACAGATACGCAGTATTTT. Residues: CASSSNDGTDTQYF. The rearrangement links TRBV5-1 to TRBJ2-3; D is undetermined. The V end was cut by 3 bases, the J end by 3 bases, with 11 bases between. The CDR3 loop spans 14 amino acids. The germline V gene encodes CDR1 SGHRS and CDR2 YFSETQ.